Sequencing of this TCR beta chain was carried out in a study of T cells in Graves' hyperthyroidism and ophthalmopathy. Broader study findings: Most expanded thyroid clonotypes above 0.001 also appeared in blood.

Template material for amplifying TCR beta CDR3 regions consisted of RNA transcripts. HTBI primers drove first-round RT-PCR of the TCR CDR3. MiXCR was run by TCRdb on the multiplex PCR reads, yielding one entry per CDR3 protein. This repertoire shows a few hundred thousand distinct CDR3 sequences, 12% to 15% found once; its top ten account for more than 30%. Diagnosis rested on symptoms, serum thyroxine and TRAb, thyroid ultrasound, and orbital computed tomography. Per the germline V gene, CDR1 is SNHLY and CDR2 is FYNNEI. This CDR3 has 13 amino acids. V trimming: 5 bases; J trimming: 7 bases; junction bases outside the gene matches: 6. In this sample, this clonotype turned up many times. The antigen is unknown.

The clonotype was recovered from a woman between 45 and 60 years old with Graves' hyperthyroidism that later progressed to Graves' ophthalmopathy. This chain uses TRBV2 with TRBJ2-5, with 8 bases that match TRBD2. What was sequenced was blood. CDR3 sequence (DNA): TGTGCCAGCAGTCCCGTCCGGGAGGGGACCCAGTACTTC. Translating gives CASSPVREGTQYF.